The 14 T cell receptor beta chains in this list originate from one sample, sequenced in a study of Ad26.COV2.S vaccination and SARS-CoV-2 variants. Using immunoSEQ multiplex PCR, the repertoire was profiled, and TCRdb retains in-frame clones only, with some absent. The sample carries some 640,000 clones, about 89% recorded once. Treatment specified: 15 to 20 received Ad26.COV2.S at low or high dose, single or two shots; about five received placebo; per-sample allocation not given. Sample collection was performed on day 63 after the first vaccine or placebo injection. This material consisted of peripheral blood, taken in a trial of Ad26.COV2.S vaccine versus placebo. The receptors come from a person between 18 and 59 years old who received the Ad26.COV2.S COVID-19 vaccine or a placebo.

This chain links TRBV11-2 with TRBJ2-5, with 10 bases aligning to TRBD2. J lost 7 bases, V lost 1 base, and 9 bases had no gene match. Germline CDR1 is SGHAT and CDR2 is FQNNGV. The CDR3 covers 16 residues. Here the CDR3 DNA reads TGTGCCAGCAGCTTAGTCCCCAGGACTAGCGGTACGACCCAGTACTTC. It translates to CASSLVPRTSGTTQYF.

This chain uses TRBV6-1 with TRBJ2-1, with 10 positions matching TRBD2. Trimming removed 4 bases from V and 2 bases from J; junction bases left unmatched: 2. The CDR3 is 15 residues long. Germline assignment: CDR1 MNHNS and CDR2 SASEGT. This CDR3 is CASSVAGGPYNEQFF. The DNA for the CDR3 is TGTGCCAGCAGTGTAGCGGGGGGTCCCTACAATGAGCAGTTCTTC.

This rearrangement joins TRBV20-1 to TRBJ2-1; D is uncertain. Looked up from germline, CDR1 is DFQATT and CDR2 is SNEGSKA (reference sequence). This CDR3 contains 11 residues. V lost 3 bases and J 5 bases, leaving 5 bases between the germline ends. The CDR3 here is CSARLNNEQFF. Here the CDR3 DNA reads TGCAGTGCTAGGCTAAACAATGAGCAGTTCTTC.

This chain connects TRBV19 to TRBJ2-1; D is undetermined. Trimming took off 6 bases at V and 10 bases at J, with 13 bases between the two ends. In germline, CDR1 is LNHDA, CDR2 SQIVND (reference sequence). This CDR3 has 12 amino acids. The DNA for the CDR3 is TGTGCCAGTAGCGTCCCCCTAGGCGAGCAGTTCTTC. The encoded protein is CASSVPLGEQFF.

Worth noting for this clone: A junction boundary mismatches the germline segment, possibly from a read error. V is TRBV7-7 and J is TRBJ2-5; 12 bases align to TRBD2. The CDR3 covers 15 residues. Germline V gene lookup returns CDR1 SSHAT and CDR2 FNYEAQ (reference sequence). The CDR3 region is CASSLRTSGTETQYF. The CDR3 DNA reads as TGTGCTAGCAGCTTAAGGACTAGCGGGACTGAGACCCAGTACTTC.

CDR3 region: CASRKQGSYNSPLHF. DNA for the CDR3: TGTGCCAGCAGGAAACAGGGTTCCTATAATTCACCCCTCCACTTT. The gene calls are TRBV6-5 and TRBJ1-6; weak D call: TRBD1 (6 bases). V was cut by 6 bases and J by 1 base, with 10 bases left in between. CDR1 MNHEY and CDR2 SVGAGI come from the germline V gene. This CDR3 is built from 15 residues.

The chain couples TRBV6-1 to TRBJ1-1; 7 nucleotides agree with TRBD1. CDR3 length: 13 residues. The germline gives CDR1 MNHNS, CDR2 SASEGT. After removal of 0 bases from V and 11 bases from J, the junction contained 6 bases not matched to a gene. The CDR3 loop is CASSEAARGRAFF. Written as DNA, the CDR3 is TGTGCCAGCAGTGAAGCGGCGAGGGGGCGTGCTTTCTTT.

This chain connects TRBV27 to TRBJ1-1; a weak D match, TRBD1 (5 bases). The V and J ends lost 8 bases and 3 bases respectively, with 13 bases between them. CDR3 size: 13 residues. Germline-derived CDR1 and CDR2 are MNHEY and SMNVEV (reference sequence). The CDR3 coding sequence is TGTGCCAGCCGACGGGGGTTGGACACTGAAGCTTTCTTT. It translates to CASRRGLDTEAFF.

V gene TRBV30 combines with J gene TRBJ1-3; 10 nucleotides align to TRBD1. The V and J ends lost 1 base and 3 bases, in that order; junction bases with no gene match: 3. Germline loops: CDR1 GTSNPN, CDR2 SVGIG (reference sequence). The CDR3 is 15 residues long. Written as DNA, the CDR3 is TGTGCCTGGAGTGGAGGGACAGGGGTTGGAAACACCATATATTTT. It yields the protein CAWSGGTGVGNTIYF.

CDR3 nucleotides: TGTGCCAGCTCACCACCGACTAGCGGGGCCTACGAGCAGTACTTC. It codes for CASSPPTSGAYEQYF. The genes are TRBV18 and TRBJ2-7, with 11 bases that match TRBD2. V lost 0 bases and J lost 2; bases outside the gene matches: 0. Looked up from germline, CDR1 is KGHSH and CDR2 is LQKENI. The CDR3 has 15 residues. The full variable domain, in which reference TRBV18 and TRBJ2-7 provide the parts outside the CDR3, is NAGVMQNPRHLVRRRGQEARLRCSPMKGHSHVYWYRQLPEEGLKFMVYLQKENIIDESGMPKERFSAEFPKEGPSILRIQQVVRGDSAAYFCASSPPTSGAYEQYFGPGTRLTVT.

This clone was picked up one time. The rearrangement joins TRBV27 to TRBJ1-5; D might be TRBD1 (6 bases). V was cut by 3 bases and J by 1 base, with 13 bases left in between. The germline gives CDR1 MNHEY, CDR2 SMNVEV (reference sequence). This CDR3 has 16 residues. The DNA for the CDR3 is TGTGCCAGCAGTTTTGGGGGGCACGAGAGCAATCAGCCCCAGCATTTT. Protein product: CASSFGGHESNQPQHF.

The chain has TRBV7-2 and TRBJ2-3, with D possibly TRBD1 on 5 matching bases. V was cut by 7 bases and J by 1 base, with 9 bases left in between. The CDR3 loop spans 13 amino acids. The germline V gene encodes CDR1 SGHTA and CDR2 FQGNSA. CDR3 sequence reads: CASTTRGTDTQYF. The CDR3 DNA sequence: TGTGCCAGCACGACCAGGGGCACAGATACGCAGTATTTT.

This clone was seen just once. This chain links TRBV4-3 with TRBJ1-6, with 7 bases identical to TRBD1. Germline-derived CDR1 and CDR2 are LGHNA and YSLEER. V gave up 3 bases and J gave up 6 bases; unmatched junction bases: 8. This CDR3 region has 16 residues. The CDR3 coding sequence is TGCGCCAGCAGCCAGGAGACAGGGATCTTTAATTCACCCCTCCACTTT. The encoded protein is CASSQETGIFNSPLHF.

As DNA, the CDR3 is TGTGCCAGCAGTTATCCGGGTGGACCCCGGAGGAGCGCGGGAGGGGACTACGAGCAGTACTTC. Translated, it gives CASSYPGGPRRSAGGDYEQYF. This chain joins TRBV6-2 or TRBV6-3 and TRBJ2-7; TRBD2 agrees at 9 bases. This CDR3 comprises 21 residues. The germline CDR1 and CDR2 sequences are MNHEY and SVGEGT. V lost 3 bases, J lost 3 bases, and 24 bases stayed unmatched.